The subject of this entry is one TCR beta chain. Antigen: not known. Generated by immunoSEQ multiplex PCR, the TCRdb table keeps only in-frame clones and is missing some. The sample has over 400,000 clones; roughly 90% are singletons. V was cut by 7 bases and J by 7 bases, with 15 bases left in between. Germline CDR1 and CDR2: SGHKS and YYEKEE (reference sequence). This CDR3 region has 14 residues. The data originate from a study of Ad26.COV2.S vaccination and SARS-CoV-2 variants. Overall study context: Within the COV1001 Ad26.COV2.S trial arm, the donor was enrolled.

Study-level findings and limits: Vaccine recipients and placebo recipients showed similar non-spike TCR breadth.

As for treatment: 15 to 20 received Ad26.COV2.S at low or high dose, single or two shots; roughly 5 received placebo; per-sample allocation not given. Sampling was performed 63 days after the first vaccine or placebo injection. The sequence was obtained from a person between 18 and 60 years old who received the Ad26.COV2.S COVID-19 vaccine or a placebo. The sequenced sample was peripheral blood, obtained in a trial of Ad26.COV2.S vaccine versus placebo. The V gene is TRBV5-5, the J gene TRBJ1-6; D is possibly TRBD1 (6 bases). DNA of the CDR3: TGTGCCAGCTTGGGGGGGCAGAAAAATTCACCCCTCCACTTT. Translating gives CASLGGQKNSPLHF.